One and the same sample provided the 10 T cell receptor beta chains below, sequenced in a study of cytomegalovirus exposure and HLA in healthy donors. The PCR contained 60 Vbeta and 13 Jbeta primers. The method was immunoSEQ multiplex PCR; TCRdb's version includes in-frame clones alone and lacks a portion of them. The sample shows around 67,000 clones, roughly 74% of them seen only once. The sequencing input was PBMCs. These receptors all come from a woman aged 25 to 39 in good health and CMV-seropositive.

The chain links TRBV2 to TRBJ2-3; 7 bases are shared with TRBD2. Unmatched junction bases numbered 5, after V lost 6 bases and J lost 2 bases. Germline-derived CDR1 and CDR2 are SNHLY and FYNNEI. This CDR3 has 14 residues. CDR3 nucleotides: TGTGCCAGCAGGGTGGGGACTAACACAGATACGCAGTATTTT. Translated: CASRVGTNTDTQYF.

In its sample, this clone was seen a few times. The CDR3 region is CASSTRGTPQYF. The CDR3 DNA reads TGTGCCAGCAGTACTCGCGGAACCCCCCAGTACTTC. The J gene is TRBJ2-7, the V gene TRBV27; D gene unclear. V was cut by 5 bases and J by 10 bases, with 15 bases left in between. Per germline, CDR1 MNHEY and CDR2 SMNVEV (reference sequence). The CDR3 is 12 residues long.

V is TRBV25-1 and J is TRBJ1-2; D ambiguous. V was pared by 5 bases and J by 8 bases, with 9 bases between. The CDR3 is 11 residues long. In germline, CDR1 is MGHDK, CDR2 SYGVNS. CDR3: CASSPSVGYTF. CDR3 bases: TGTGCCAGCAGTCCCTCCGTGGGCTACACCTTC.

This clone came up a few times. This sequence joins TRBV7-6 and TRBJ2-2, with 9 bases identical to TRBD1. The CDR3 loop spans 14 amino acids. The germline V gene has CDR1 SGHVS and CDR2 FNYEAQ. Germline trimming cut 5 bases from V and 7 bases from J; bases unmatched to any gene: 5. CDR3 residues: CASSLDRGVGELFF. The CDR3 DNA sequence: TGTGCCAGCAGCCTCGACAGGGGGGTCGGGGAGCTGTTTTTT.

This clone has just a few counts. This sequence joins TRBV7-7 and TRBJ1-5, with D unresolved. The CDR3 loop spans 13 amino acids. Germline lookup yields CDR1 SSHAT and CDR2 FNYEAQ (reference sequence). Trimming took off 5 bases at V and 5 bases at J, with 10 bases between the two ends. Here the CDR3 reads CASSHDIYQPQHF. In DNA form, the CDR3 reads TGTGCCAGCAGCCATGACATATATCAGCCCCAGCATTTT.

This chain joins TRBV7-2 and TRBJ2-5; the match to TRBD2 covers 14 bases. The end of the DNA is better explained by TRBJ2-7, so the J call may be wrong. Germline V gene lookup returns CDR1 SGHTA and CDR2 FQGNSA. The CDR3 is 15 residues long. The CDR3 sequence: CASSQTSGRASEQYF. CDR3 nucleotide sequence: TGTGCCAGCAGCCAGACTAGCGGGAGGGCCTCCGAGCAGTACTTC.

On this clone itself: The sample contains more than one DNA sequence encoding this CDR3. The chain couples TRBV5-4 to TRBJ2-7, with D perhaps TRBD1 (5 bases). The germline gives CDR1 SGHNT, CDR2 YYREEE (reference sequence). Trimming removed 0 bases at V and 2 bases at J, with 6 bases between. This CDR3 has 13 residues. The CDR3 reads CASSLAGTYEQYF. For the CDR3, the DNA is TGTGCCAGCAGCTTGGCAGGGACCTACGAGCAGTACTTC.

In its sample, this clone was seen a few times. CDR3 sequence (DNA): TGTGCCAGCAGCTTAAACAGTGAGCAGTTCTTC. Its protein product is CASSLNSEQFF. The chain joins TRBV7-3 to TRBJ2-1, with D unclear. V was cut by 1 base and J by 9 bases, with 4 bases left in between. This CDR3 has 11 residues. The V gene's germline CDR1 is SGHTA and CDR2 FQGTGA.

This chain connects TRBV28 to TRBJ1-5; the D is unclear. The germline V and J ends were trimmed by 8 bases and 4 bases, with 15 bases remaining between them. CDR3 length: 14 residues. CDR1 is MDHEN, CDR2 SYDVKM, per germline. This CDR3 reads CASGSRALNQPQHF. The CDR3 DNA reads as TGTGCCAGCGGTTCGAGAGCCCTTAATCAGCCCCAGCATTTT.

The V call is TRBV10-3, the J call TRBJ1-5, with TRBD1 as a possible D gene (6 bases). V was shortened by 4 bases and J by 4 bases, with 14 bases between the two germline ends. CDR1 is ENHRY and CDR2 is SYGVKD in the germline V gene. CDR3 length equals 15 residues. CDR3 in DNA: TGTGCCATCAGTGCCGCGACAGGACTTAATCAGCCCCAGCATTTT. The encoded protein is CAISAATGLNQPQHF.